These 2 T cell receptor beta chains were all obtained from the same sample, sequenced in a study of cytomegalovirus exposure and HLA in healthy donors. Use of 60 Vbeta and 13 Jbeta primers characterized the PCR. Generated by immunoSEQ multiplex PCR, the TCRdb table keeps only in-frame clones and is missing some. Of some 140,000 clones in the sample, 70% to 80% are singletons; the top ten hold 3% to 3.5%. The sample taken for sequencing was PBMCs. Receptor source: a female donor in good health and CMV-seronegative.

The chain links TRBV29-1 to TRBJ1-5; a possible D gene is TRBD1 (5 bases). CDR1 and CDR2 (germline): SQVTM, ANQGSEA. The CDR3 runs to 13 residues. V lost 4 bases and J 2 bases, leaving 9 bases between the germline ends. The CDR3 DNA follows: TGCAGCGTTGCAGGGACTGGCAATCAGCCCCAGCATTTT. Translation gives CSVAGTGNQPQHF.

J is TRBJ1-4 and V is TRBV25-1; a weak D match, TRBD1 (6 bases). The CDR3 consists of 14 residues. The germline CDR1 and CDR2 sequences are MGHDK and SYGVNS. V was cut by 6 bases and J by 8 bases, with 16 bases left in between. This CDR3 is CASSVTGNAEKLFF. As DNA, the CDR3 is TGTGCCAGCAGCGTCACAGGGAACGCGGAAAAACTGTTTTTT.